The rows below give T cell receptor beta chains drawn from one sample of a study of blood T cell repertoires in COVID-19. The protocol was immunoSEQ multiplex PCR, while the TCRdb copy is restricted to in-frame clones and leaves out a portion. The sample contains about 160,000 clones, around 84% of which appear only once. The sample consisted of PBMCs or T cells enriched from blood (not recorded which). These receptors all stem from a man in his fifties or sixties who had recovered from COVID-19. The CDR3 runs from the conserved cysteine through the conserved F or W. A D gene is named only where the DNA matches it firmly.

- TRBJ2-1 TRBV3-1/TRBV3-2 CASSQAGSYNEQFF TGTGCCAGCAGCCAAGCAGGTTCCTACAATGAGCAGTTCTTC
TRBD1 TRBJ1-6 TRBV19 CASRGTGGSNSPLHF TGTGCCAGTAGAGGGACAGGGGGAAGCAATTCACCCCTCCACTTT
- TRBJ2-5 TRBV7-2 CASSLGGATQETQYF TGTGCCAGCAGCTTGGGGGGGGCAACACAAGAGACCCAGTACTTC
- TRBJ1-5 TRBV1 CTSSRADSSNQPQHF TGCACCAGCAGCCGGGCAGACAGTAGCAATCAGCCCCAGCATTTT
- TRBJ2-2 TRBV19 CASRNGGITGELFF TGTGCCAGTAGGAACGGGGGAATCACCGGGGAGCTGTTTTTT
TRBD1 TRBJ1-1 TRBV6-5 CASSYLRGQANTEAFF TGTGCCAGCAGTTACCTACGCGGACAGGCAAACACTGAAGCTTTCTTT
- TRBJ1-2 TRBV5-1 CASSLSSGPTNYGYTF TGCGCCAGCAGCTTGAGTTCTGGGCCGACGAACTATGGCTACACCTTC
TRBD1 TRBJ2-2 TRBV5-1 CASSSGTGGLLANTGELFF TGCGCCAGCAGCTCCGGGACAGGGGGTCTATTAGCGAACACCGGGGAGCTGTTTTTT
- TRBJ1-6 TRBV6-2/TRBV6-3 CASSYSTGVNSPLHF TGTGCCAGCAGTTACTCGACCGGGGTAAATTCACCCCTCCACTTT
- TRBJ1-5 TRBV24-1 CATSDHPTGLGQPQHF TGTGCCACCAGTGATCACCCAACAGGGTTAGGTCAGCCCCAGCATTTT
TRBD1 TRBJ1-4 TRBV5-1 CASSLDGTGVEKLFF TGCGCCAGCAGCTTGGATGGGACAGGGGTTGAAAAACTGTTTTTT
TRBD1 TRBJ1-1 TRBV29-1 CSVARRGVSTEAFF TGCAGCGTTGCCCGCAGGGGGGTCAGCACTGAAGCTTTCTTT
TRBD1 TRBJ1-6 TRBV7-9 CASSLMETQGGTLHF TGTGCCAGCAGCTTAATGGAAACACAGGGGGGGACCCTCCACTTT
TRBD1 TRBJ1-4 TRBV7-2 CASSLSNLGKTGGNEKLFF TGTGCCAGCAGCTTAAGTAACCTCGGAAAGACAGGGGGGAATGAAAAACTGTTTTTT
- TRBJ1-4 TRBV7-2 CASSLALSGGFGEKLFF TGTGCCAGCAGCTTAGCGCTAAGTGGAGGGTTCGGTGAAAAACTGTTTTTT
- TRBJ1-2 TRBV12-3/TRBV12-4 CASSRESWYGYTF TGTGCCAGCAGTAGGGAGTCTTGGTATGGCTACACCTTC
TRBD2 TRBJ2-3 TRBV7-3 CASSQGLAKTDTQYF TGTGCCAGCAGCCAGGGACTAGCGAAGACAGATACGCAGTATTTT